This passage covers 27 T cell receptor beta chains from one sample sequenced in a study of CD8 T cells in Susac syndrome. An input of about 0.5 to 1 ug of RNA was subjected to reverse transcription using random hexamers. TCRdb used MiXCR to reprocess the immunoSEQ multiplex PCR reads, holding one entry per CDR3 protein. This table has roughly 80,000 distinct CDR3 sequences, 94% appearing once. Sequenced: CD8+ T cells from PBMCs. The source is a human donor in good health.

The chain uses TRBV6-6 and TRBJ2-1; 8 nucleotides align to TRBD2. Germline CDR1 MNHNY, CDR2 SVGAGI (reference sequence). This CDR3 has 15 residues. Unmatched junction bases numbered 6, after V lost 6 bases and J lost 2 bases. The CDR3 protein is CASRVGLAPYNEQFF. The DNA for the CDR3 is TGTGCCAGCAGAGTCGGACTAGCCCCCTACAATGAGCAGTTCTTC.

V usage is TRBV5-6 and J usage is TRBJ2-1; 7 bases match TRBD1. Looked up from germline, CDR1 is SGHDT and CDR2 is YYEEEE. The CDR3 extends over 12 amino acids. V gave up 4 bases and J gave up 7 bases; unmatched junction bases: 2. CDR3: CASSPTGNEQFF. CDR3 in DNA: TGTGCCAGCAGCCCGACAGGGAATGAGCAGTTCTTC.

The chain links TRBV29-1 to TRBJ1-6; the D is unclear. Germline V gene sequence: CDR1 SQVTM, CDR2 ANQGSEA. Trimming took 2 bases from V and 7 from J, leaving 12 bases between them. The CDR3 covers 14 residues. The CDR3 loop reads CSVELEGRNSPLHF. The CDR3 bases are TGCAGCGTTGAATTGGAGGGCAGAAATTCACCCCTCCACTTT.

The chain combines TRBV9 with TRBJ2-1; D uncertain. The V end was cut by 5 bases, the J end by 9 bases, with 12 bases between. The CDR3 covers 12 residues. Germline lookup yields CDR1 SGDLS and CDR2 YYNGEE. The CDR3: CASRGTPSEQFF. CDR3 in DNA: TGTGCCAGCAGAGGCACCCCATCTGAGCAGTTCTTC.

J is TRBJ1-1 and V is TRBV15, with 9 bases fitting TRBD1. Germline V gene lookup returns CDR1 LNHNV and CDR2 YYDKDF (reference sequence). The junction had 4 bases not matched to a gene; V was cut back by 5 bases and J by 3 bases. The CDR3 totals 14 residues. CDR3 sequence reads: CATSLGTGYTEAFF. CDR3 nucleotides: TGTGCCACCAGCCTCGGGACAGGGTACACTGAAGCTTTCTTT.

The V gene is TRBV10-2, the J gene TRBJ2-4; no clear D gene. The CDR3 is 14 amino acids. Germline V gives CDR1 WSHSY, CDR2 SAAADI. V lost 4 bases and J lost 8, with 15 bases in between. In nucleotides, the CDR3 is TGCGCCAGCAGTGCTTCGCAATCGGTGGACATTCAGTACTTC. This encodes CASSASQSVDIQYF.

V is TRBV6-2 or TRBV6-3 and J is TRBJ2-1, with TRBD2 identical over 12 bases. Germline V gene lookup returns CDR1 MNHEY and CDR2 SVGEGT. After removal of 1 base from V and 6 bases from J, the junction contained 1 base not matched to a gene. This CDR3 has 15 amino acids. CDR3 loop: CASSYLTSGSNEQFF. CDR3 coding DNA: TGTGCCAGCAGTTACTTGACTAGCGGGAGCAATGAGCAGTTCTTC.

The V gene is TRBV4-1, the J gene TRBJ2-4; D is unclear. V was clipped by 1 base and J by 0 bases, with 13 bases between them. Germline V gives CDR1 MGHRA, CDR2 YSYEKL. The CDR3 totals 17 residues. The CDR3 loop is CASSQGQYILAKNIQYF. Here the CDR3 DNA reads TGCGCCAGCAGCCAAGGCCAGTACATTCTAGCCAAAAACATTCAGTACTTC.

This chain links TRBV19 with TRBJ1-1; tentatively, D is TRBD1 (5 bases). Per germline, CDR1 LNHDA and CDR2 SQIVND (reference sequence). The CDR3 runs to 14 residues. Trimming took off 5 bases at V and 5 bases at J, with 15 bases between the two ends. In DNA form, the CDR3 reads TGTGCCAGTAGTTGGGGGTCCGAGACTACTGAAGCTTTCTTT. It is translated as CASSWGSETTEAFF.

For the CDR3, the DNA is TGTGCCAGCAGCTTAGCAGCGGGTCTATACTACAATGAGCAGTTCTTC. This translates into CASSLAAGLYYNEQFF. The chain recombines TRBV7-9 with TRBJ2-1, with D perhaps TRBD2 (6 bases). Germline loops: CDR1 SEHNR, CDR2 FQNEAQ (reference sequence). CDR3 length: 16 amino acids. Trimming removed 0 bases at V and 3 bases at J, with 12 bases between.

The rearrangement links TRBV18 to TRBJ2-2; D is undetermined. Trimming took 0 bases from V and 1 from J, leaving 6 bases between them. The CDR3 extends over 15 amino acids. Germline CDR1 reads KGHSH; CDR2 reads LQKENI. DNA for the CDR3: TGTGCCAGCTCACCACCGGGTAGGAACACCGGGGAGCTGTTTTTT. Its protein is CASSPPGRNTGELFF.

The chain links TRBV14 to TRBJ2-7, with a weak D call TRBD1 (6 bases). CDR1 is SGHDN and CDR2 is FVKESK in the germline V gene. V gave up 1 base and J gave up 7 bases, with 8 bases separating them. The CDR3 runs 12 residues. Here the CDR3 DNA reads TGTGCCAGCAGCCAAGGACAGGTTGAGCAGTACTTC. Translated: CASSQGQVEQYF. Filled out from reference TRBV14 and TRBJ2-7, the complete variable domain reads EAGVTQFPSHSVIEKGQTVTLRCDPISGHDNLYWYRRVMGKEIKFLLHFVKESKQDESGMPNNRFLAERTGGTYSTLKVQPAELEDSGVYFCASSQGQVEQYFGPGTRLTVT.

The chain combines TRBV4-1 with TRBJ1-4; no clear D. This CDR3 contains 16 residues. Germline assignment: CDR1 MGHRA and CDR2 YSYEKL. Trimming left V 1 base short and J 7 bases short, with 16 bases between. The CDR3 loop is CASSQVSWTVGEKLFF. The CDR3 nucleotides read TGCGCCAGCAGCCAAGTTTCTTGGACGGTGGGTGAAAAACTGTTTTTT.

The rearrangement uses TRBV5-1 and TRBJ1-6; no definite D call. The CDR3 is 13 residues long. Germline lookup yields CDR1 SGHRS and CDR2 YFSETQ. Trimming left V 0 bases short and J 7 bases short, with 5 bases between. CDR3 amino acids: CASSLANNSPLHF. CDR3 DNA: TGCGCCAGCAGCTTGGCCAACAATTCACCCCTCCACTTT.

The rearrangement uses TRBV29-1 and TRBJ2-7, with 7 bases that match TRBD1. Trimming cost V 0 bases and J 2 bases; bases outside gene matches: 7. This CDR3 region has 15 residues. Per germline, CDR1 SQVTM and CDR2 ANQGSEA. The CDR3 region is CSVEDPGQVPYEQYF. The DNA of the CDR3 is TGCAGCGTTGAAGACCCAGGACAGGTTCCCTACGAGCAGTACTTC.

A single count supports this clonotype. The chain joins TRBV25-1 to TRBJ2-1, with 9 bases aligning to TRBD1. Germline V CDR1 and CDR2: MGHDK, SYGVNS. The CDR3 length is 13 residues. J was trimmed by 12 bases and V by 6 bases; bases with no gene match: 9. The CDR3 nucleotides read TGTGCCAGCAGGTCGGACAGGGGTGTCGTGCAGTTCTTC. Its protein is CASRSDRGVVQFF. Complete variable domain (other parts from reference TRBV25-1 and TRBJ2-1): EADIYQTPRYLVIGTGKKITLECSQTMGHDKMYWYQQDPGMELHLIHYSYGVNSTEKGDLSSESTVSRIRTEHFPLTLESARPSHTSQYLCASRSDRGVVQFFGPGTRLTVL.

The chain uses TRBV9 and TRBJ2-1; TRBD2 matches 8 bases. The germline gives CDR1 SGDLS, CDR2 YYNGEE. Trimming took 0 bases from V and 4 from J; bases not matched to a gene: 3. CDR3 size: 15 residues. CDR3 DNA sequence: TGTGCCAGCAGCGTAGCTAGCGGGCATTACAATGAGCAGTTCTTC. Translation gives CASSVASGHYNEQFF.

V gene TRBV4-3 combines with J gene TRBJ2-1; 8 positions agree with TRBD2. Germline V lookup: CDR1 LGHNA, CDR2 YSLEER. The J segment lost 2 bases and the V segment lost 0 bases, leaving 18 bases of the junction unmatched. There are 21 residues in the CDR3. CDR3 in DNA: TGCGCCAGCAGCCAAGATTCCCACGCGATAGCGGGGAGGAGGACCTACAATGAGCAGTTCTTC. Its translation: CASSQDSHAIAGRRTYNEQFF.

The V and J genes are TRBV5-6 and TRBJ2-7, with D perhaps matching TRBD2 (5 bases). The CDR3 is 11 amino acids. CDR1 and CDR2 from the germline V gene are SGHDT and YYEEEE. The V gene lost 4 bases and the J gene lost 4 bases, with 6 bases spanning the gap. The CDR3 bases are TGTGCCAGCAGCGAGGGATACGAGCAGTACTTC. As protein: CASSEGYEQYF.

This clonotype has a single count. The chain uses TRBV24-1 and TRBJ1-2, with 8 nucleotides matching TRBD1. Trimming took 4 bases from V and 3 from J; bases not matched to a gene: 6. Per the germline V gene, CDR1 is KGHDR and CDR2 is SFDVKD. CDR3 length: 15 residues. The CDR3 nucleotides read TGTGCCACCAGTGACCCGGGACAGGAGGACTATGGCTACACCTTC. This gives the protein CATSDPGQEDYGYTF.

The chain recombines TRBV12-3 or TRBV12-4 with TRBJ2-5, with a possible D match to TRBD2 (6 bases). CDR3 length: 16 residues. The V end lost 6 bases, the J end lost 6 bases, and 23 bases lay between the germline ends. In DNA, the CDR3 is TGTGCCAGCAGGTCCCAGGGCCCGGAGGGGTGGCAGACCCAGTACTTC. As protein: CASRSQGPEGWQTQYF.

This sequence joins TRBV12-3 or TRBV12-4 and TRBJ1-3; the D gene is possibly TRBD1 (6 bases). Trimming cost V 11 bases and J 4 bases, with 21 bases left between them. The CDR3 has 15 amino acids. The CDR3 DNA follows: TGTGCCGGATCGGATTACAGGGATCCCGGAAACACCATATATTTT. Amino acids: CAGSDYRDPGNTIYF.

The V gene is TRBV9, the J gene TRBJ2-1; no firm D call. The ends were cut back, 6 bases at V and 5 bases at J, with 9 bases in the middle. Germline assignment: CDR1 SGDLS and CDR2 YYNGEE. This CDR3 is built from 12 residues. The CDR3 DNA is TGTGCCAGCAACCCCGGGCACAATGAGCAGTTCTTC. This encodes CASNPGHNEQFF.

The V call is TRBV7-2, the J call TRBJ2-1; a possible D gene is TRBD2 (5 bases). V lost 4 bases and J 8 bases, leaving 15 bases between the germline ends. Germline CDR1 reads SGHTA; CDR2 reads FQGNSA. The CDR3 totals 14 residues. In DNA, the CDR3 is TGTGCCAGCAGCTCCAGCCGGAGGTTCGATGAGCAGTTCTTC. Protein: CASSSSRRFDEQFF.

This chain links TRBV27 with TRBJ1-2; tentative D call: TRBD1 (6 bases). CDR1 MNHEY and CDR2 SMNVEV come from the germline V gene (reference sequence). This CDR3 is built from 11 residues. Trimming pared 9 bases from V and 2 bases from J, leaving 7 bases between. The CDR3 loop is CASGQNYGYTF. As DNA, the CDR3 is TGTGCCAGTGGACAGAACTATGGCTACACCTTC.

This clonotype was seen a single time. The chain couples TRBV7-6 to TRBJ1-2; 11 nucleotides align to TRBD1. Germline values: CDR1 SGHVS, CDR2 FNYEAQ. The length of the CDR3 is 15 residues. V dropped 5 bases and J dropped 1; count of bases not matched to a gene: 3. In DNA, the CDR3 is TGTGCCAGCAGCGCGGGACAGGGGGTTAACTATGGCTACACCTTC. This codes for CASSAGQGVNYGYTF.

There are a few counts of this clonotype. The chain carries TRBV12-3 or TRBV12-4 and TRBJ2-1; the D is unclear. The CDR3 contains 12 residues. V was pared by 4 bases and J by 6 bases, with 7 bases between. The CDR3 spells CASSWGSNEQFF. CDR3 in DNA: TGTGCCAGCAGTTGGGGTAGCAATGAGCAGTTCTTC.